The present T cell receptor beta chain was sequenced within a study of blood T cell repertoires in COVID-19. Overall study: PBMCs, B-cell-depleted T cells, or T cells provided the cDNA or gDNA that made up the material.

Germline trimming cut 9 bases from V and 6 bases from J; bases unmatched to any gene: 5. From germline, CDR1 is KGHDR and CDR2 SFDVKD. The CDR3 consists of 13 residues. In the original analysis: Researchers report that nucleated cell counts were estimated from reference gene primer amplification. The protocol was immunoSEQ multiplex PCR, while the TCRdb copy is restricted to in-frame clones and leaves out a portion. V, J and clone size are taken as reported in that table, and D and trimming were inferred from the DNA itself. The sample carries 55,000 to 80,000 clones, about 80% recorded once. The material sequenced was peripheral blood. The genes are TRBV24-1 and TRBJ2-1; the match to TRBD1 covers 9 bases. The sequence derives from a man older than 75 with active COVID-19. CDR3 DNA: TGTGCCACCGGTAGACAGGGGGGCAATGAGCAGTTCTTC. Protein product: CATGRQGGNEQFF.